This TCR beta chain was retrieved from a study of blood T cell repertoires in COVID-19. Study background: Specimens from acute and convalescent COVID-19 originated in the United States, Italy and Spain. PBMCs, B-cell-depleted T cells, or T cells provided the cDNA or gDNA that made up the material.

Study processing details: The authors estimated nucleated cell counts from reference gene primer amplification. Produced via immunoSEQ multiplex PCR; TCRdb's table is partial and in-frame only. The DNA gave D and trimming, while V, J and clone size come from that table. The repertoire holds approximately 73,000 clones, with 86% as singletons. This sequence originates from a woman in her fifties or sixties with acute or convalescent COVID-19. The specimen sequenced was peripheral blood.

CDR3 amino acids: CASSLAGVRTGELFF. Written as DNA, the CDR3 is TGTGCCAGCAGCTTAGCGGGAGTGCGAACCGGGGAGCTGTTTTTT. The gene calls are TRBV7-2 and TRBJ2-2, with D perhaps matching TRBD2 (5 bases). Germline V CDR1 and CDR2: SGHTA, FQGNSA. With 0 bases removed from V and 5 bases from J, the gap between germline ends came to 10 bases. The CDR3 consists of 15 residues.